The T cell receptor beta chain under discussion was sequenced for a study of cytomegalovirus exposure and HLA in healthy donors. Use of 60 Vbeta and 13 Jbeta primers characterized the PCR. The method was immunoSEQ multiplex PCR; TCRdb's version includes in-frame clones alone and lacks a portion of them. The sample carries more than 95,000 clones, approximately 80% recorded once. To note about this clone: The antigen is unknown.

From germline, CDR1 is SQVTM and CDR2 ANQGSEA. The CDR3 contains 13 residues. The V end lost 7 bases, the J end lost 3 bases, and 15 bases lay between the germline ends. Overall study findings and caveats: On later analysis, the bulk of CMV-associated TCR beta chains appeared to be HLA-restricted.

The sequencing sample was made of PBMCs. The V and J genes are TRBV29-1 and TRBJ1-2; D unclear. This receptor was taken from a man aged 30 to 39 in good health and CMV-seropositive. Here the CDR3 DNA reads TGCAGCGCCCTGACGGGGTGGGACTATGGCTACACCTTC. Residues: CSALTGWDYGYTF.